This T cell receptor (beta chain) was retrieved from a study of T cells after yellow fever vaccination. Points from the study as a whole: FACS-sorted repertoires might harbor abundant contaminating clonotypes from the bulk population. The secondary T-cell response peaked on day 5, not day 15, but was weaker.

CDR1 is MRHNA, CDR2 SNTAGT, per germline. Between the trimmed V and J ends, which lost 0 bases and 6 bases, there was a span of 6 bases. This CDR3 is built from 13 residues. TCRdb ran MiXCR on the 5' RACE reads and lists one entry per CDR3 protein. The sample comprises tens of thousands of distinct CDR3 sequences, around 7.3% of which are singletons, and approximately 42% rests with the top ten. Note on this clonotype: The antigen is unknown.

This sequence originates from a man aged 30 to 39 who received the YFV17D yellow fever vaccine. The chain couples TRBV6-4 to TRBJ2-1; D call uncertain. Sequenced here: CD8+ T cells sorted from PBMCs, sampled on the day of the yellow fever booster vaccination. This CDR3 reads CASSDSVGNEQFF. Written as DNA, the CDR3 is TGTGCCAGCAGTGACTCCGTTGGCAATGAGCAGTTCTTC.